This entry lists 21 T cell receptor beta chains sequenced from one sample in a study of T cell clonotyping in hematopoietic cell transplantation. Using immunoSEQ multiplex PCR, the repertoire was profiled, and TCRdb retains in-frame clones only, with some absent. This table has approximately 4,100 clones, around 95% appearing once. The source material was PBMCs, sampled 30 days after allogeneic stem cell transplant. These receptors were obtained from a male patient in his fifties who had an allogeneic stem cell transplant from a related donor, so the T cells may come from the graft donor. Some clones in this sample may be carry-over from other donors' samples.

This clone was recorded once. The V and J genes are TRBV7-6 and TRBJ1-1; no clear D gene. The CDR3 is 15 residues long. Germline V lookup: CDR1 SGHVS, CDR2 FNYEAQ. V dropped 5 bases and J dropped 5 bases, with 18 bases sitting between them. The CDR3 sequence: CASSQSGPSGTEAFF. The CDR3 coding sequence is TGTGCCAGCAGCCAAAGCGGGCCCAGCGGAACTGAAGCTTTCTTT.

The V call is TRBV18, the J call TRBJ1-2; unclear D gene. CDR3 length: 13 amino acids. The ends were cut back, 0 bases at V and 7 bases at J, with 9 bases in the middle. Germline CDR1 is KGHSH and CDR2 is LQKENI. CDR3 amino acids: CASSPPEMLGYTF. The CDR3, as DNA: TGTGCCAGCTCACCACCGGAGATGCTTGGCTACACCTTC.

The rearrangement links TRBV30 to TRBJ1-5, with no clear D. From germline, CDR1 is GTSNPN and CDR2 SVGIG (reference sequence). This CDR3 comprises 14 residues. V was pared by 3 bases and J by 2 bases, with 11 bases between. CDR3 protein: CAWSPIGGNQPQHF. In DNA, the CDR3 is TGTGCCTGGAGCCCTATCGGGGGCAATCAGCCCCAGCATTTT.

CDR3 DNA sequence: TGTGCCATCAGGGACATCTCCTCCTACAATGAGCAGTTCTTC. It yields the protein CAIRDISSYNEQFF. The chain has TRBV10-3 and TRBJ2-1; D possibly corresponds to TRBD1 (5 bases). V lost 6 bases to trimming and J lost 0 bases, with 9 bases between them. This CDR3 contains 14 residues. CDR1 is ENHRY and CDR2 is SYGVKD in the germline V gene.

The chain combines TRBV11-3 with TRBJ2-3, with D possibly matching TRBD2 (6 bases). Trimming removed 2 bases from V and 2 bases from J, with 11 bases in between. The CDR3 consists of 15 residues. CDR1 is SGHNT, CDR2 YENEEA, per germline. The CDR3 spells CASSLRRDSTDTQYF. DNA for the CDR3: TGTGCCAGCAGCTTAAGGAGGGATTCCACAGATACGCAGTATTTT.

This chain joins TRBV25-1 and TRBJ2-7; unclear D gene. CDR3 length: 11 amino acids. Trimming removed 3 bases at V and 11 bases at J, with 11 bases between. CDR1 is MGHDK, CDR2 SYGVNS, per germline. The CDR3 sequence is CASSERTDEYF. CDR3 sequence (DNA): TGTGCCAGCAGTGAGAGGACGGACGAGTACTTC.

The CDR3 region is CASSLAQGQETQYF. Here the CDR3 DNA reads TGTGCCAGCAGCTTAGCGCAGGGCCAAGAGACCCAGTACTTC. The chain recombines TRBV7-2 with TRBJ2-5; D is possibly TRBD1 (5 bases). The length of the CDR3 is 14 residues. The V and J ends lost 0 bases and 1 base respectively, with 6 bases between them. Germline-derived CDR1 and CDR2 are SGHTA and FQGNSA. The full variable domain, completed using reference TRBV7-2 and TRBJ2-5, is GAGVSQSPSNKVTEKGKDVELRCDPISGHTALYWYRQSLGQGLEFLIYFQGNSAPDKSGLPSDRFSAERTGGSVSTLTIQRTQQEDSAVYLCASSLAQGQETQYFGPGTRLLVL.

This chain links TRBV19 with TRBJ2-7, with 8 bases matching TRBD2. The CDR3 covers 17 residues. Germline lookup yields CDR1 LNHDA and CDR2 SQIVND (reference sequence). Trimming took 1 base from V and 1 from J; bases not matched to a gene: 9. The CDR3 DNA is TGTGCCAGTAGTATAGGGGGGGGGATAGCGGGGTCCTACGAGCAGTACTTC. This translates into CASSIGGGIAGSYEQYF.

J is TRBJ1-5 and V is TRBV19, with a possible D match to TRBD1 (5 bases). This CDR3 region has 15 residues. Trimming left V 6 bases short and J 7 bases short, with 19 bases between. Per germline, CDR1 LNHDA and CDR2 SQIVND (reference sequence). This CDR3 is CASSPGAGPRQPQHF. The CDR3 DNA sequence: TGTGCCAGTAGCCCGGGTGCAGGGCCCCGCCAGCCCCAGCATTTT.

The chain joins TRBV5-1 to TRBJ1-2; D is ambiguous. This CDR3 contains 14 residues. V was cut by 4 bases and J by 2 bases, with 12 bases left in between. Germline CDR1 SGHRS, CDR2 YFSETQ. For the CDR3, the DNA is TGCGCCAGCAGCCATCAGATGGGGAACTATGGCTACACCTTC. It specifies CASSHQMGNYGYTF.

CDR3 sequence (DNA): TGTGCCAGCAGTGACTCGCAGGGGCCTGGGGCCAACGTCCTGACTTTC. Residues: CASSDSQGPGANVLTF. The V and J genes are TRBV6-4 and TRBJ2-6; possible D gene TRBD1, 6 bases. V was cut by 0 bases and J by 2 bases, with 8 bases left in between. Germline V gene lookup returns CDR1 MRHNA and CDR2 SNTAGT. CDR3 length: 16 residues.

The V call is TRBV25-1, the J call TRBJ2-1; D is undetermined. This CDR3 contains 13 residues. The V gene's germline CDR1 is MGHDK and CDR2 SYGVNS. Trimming left V 4 bases short and J 6 bases short, with 10 bases between. The CDR3 nucleotides read TGTGCCAGCAGTGTTTACGGCCCCAATGAGCAGTTCTTC. This gives the protein CASSVYGPNEQFF.

CDR3 sequence: CASGKVSTANTEAFF. In DNA form, the CDR3 reads TGTGCCAGTGGGAAGGTTTCTACGGCGAACACTGAAGCTTTCTTT. The rearrangement links TRBV27 to TRBJ1-1; D uncertain. Germline CDR1 and CDR2: MNHEY and SMNVEV (reference sequence). The CDR3 totals 15 residues. Trimming stripped 9 bases from V and 1 base from J, with 18 bases between.

This sequence joins TRBV27 and TRBJ2-7; D is undetermined. The germline CDR1 and CDR2 sequences are MNHEY and SMNVEV (reference sequence). V lost 4 bases to trimming and J lost 5 bases, with 12 bases between them. The length of the CDR3 is 13 residues. In nucleotides, the CDR3 is TGTGCCAGCAGTTCCTTCAAGGGTGACGAGCAGTACTTC. This sequence encodes CASSSFKGDEQYF.

V and J are TRBV18 and TRBJ2-2, with a possible D match to TRBD1 (5 bases). Trimming cost V 0 bases and J 5 bases, with 7 bases left between them. Germline CDR1 reads KGHSH; CDR2 reads LQKENI. The CDR3 extends over 14 amino acids. The DNA for the CDR3 is TGTGCCAGCTCACCACCGGGGCGTACCGGGGAGCTGTTTTTT. Residues: CASSPPGRTGELFF.

The chain recombines TRBV9 with TRBJ1-1; 9 bases are a match to TRBD1. The length of the CDR3 is 15 residues. Germline assignment: CDR1 SGDLS and CDR2 YYNGEE. The V gene end was trimmed by 3 bases and the J gene end by 0 bases; junction bases not matched to a gene: 3. The CDR3 sequence is CASSAGQGMNTEAFF. CDR3 nucleotide sequence: TGTGCCAGCAGCGCCGGACAGGGGATGAACACTGAAGCTTTCTTT. The variable domain in full, completed from reference TRBV9 and TRBJ1-1, reads DSGVTQTPKHLITATGQRVTLRCSPRSGDLSVYWYQQSLDQGLQFLIQYYNGEERAKGNILERFSAQQFPDLHSELNLSSLELGDSALYFCASSAGQGMNTEAFFGQGTRLTVV.

The rearrangement uses TRBV7-2 and TRBJ2-3; maybe TRBD2 (5 bases). The CDR3 is 13 amino acids. Germline CDR1 SGHTA, CDR2 FQGNSA. V was pared by 9 bases and J by 1 base, with 11 bases between. CDR3 residues: CASGLAGTDTQYF. The DNA for the CDR3 is TGTGCCAGTGGGCTAGCCGGCACAGATACGCAGTATTTT.

This chain connects TRBV6-5 to TRBJ2-7; D not certain. Germline V gene sequence: CDR1 MNHEY, CDR2 SVGAGI. The CDR3 sequence is 14 residues long. Trimming took off 0 bases at V and 7 bases at J, with 13 bases between the two ends. In DNA, the CDR3 is TGTGCCAGCAGTTACTCCACCGGGCCCAGGGAGCAGTACTTC. Translation gives CASSYSTGPREQYF.

This chain connects TRBV6-1 to TRBJ1-1; the D is unclear. The CDR3 consists of 15 residues. Germline V gene lookup returns CDR1 MNHNS and CDR2 SASEGT. The ends were cut back, 11 bases at V and 3 bases at J, with 22 bases in the middle. This CDR3 reads CAGREDGAFDTEAFF. Written as DNA, the CDR3 is TGTGCCGGGAGGGAGGATGGAGCCTTCGACACTGAAGCTTTCTTT.

CDR3 DNA sequence: TGTGCCAGTAGTATCCGGGCAGGGGGCTACGAGCAGTACTTC. Protein sequence: CASSIRAGGYEQYF. The chain has TRBV19 and TRBJ2-7, with 7 bases aligning to TRBD1. V gave up 3 bases and J gave up 3 bases; unmatched junction bases: 5. CDR3 length equals 14 residues. Germline V gene sequence: CDR1 LNHDA, CDR2 SQIVND (reference sequence). Supplemented by reference TRBV19 and TRBJ2-7, the full variable domain reads DGGITQSPKYLFRKEGQNVTLSCEQNLNHDAMYWYRQDPGQGLRLIYYSQIVNDFQKGDIAEGYSVSREKKESFPLTVTSAQKNPTAFYLCASSIRAGGYEQYFGPGTRLTVT.

The genes are TRBV4-1 and TRBJ1-3; TRBD1 matches 9 bases. From germline, CDR1 is MGHRA and CDR2 YSYEKL. CDR3 length: 17 amino acids. Unmatched junction bases numbered 3, after V lost 0 bases and J lost 0 bases. The CDR3 DNA is TGCGCCAGCAGCCAAGATCGGACAGGGGCCTCTGGAAACACCATATATTTT. Protein sequence: CASSQDRTGASGNTIYF.